What follows are 3 T cell receptor beta chains derived from one specimen sequenced in a study of T cells in Graves' hyperthyroidism and ophthalmopathy. Amplification yielded TCR beta CDR3 regions, with RNA transcripts as the source. RT-PCR in the first round (using the HTBI primer set) targeted the TCR CDR3. TCRdb processed the multiplex PCR reads anew with MiXCR; each CDR3 protein has one entry. The table lists about 560,000 distinct CDR3 sequences, roughly 17% of them singletons, with 18% in the top ten. The sequenced material came from blood. These receptors were taken from a woman aged 18-30 years with Graves' hyperthyroidism.

This clonotype was seen at least ten times. The V and J genes are TRBV7-8 and TRBJ2-7, with TRBD2 identical over 11 bases. Germline V CDR1 and CDR2: SGHVS, FQNEAQ. CDR3 size: 14 residues. Trimming cost V 4 bases and J 6 bases; bases outside gene matches: 5. The CDR3 reads CASSYSGRAPEQYF. The CDR3 region has the DNA TGTGCCAGCAGCTATAGCGGGAGGGCCCCCGAGCAGTACTTC.

This clonotype has ten or more counts. The J gene is TRBJ2-3, the V gene TRBV4-2; weak D call: TRBD2 (7 bases). Germline-derived CDR1 and CDR2 are LGHNA and YNFKEQ. The CDR3 runs to 17 residues. Trimming took 0 bases from V and 2 from J, leaving 15 bases between them. CDR3 residues: CASSQDRQRGHTDTQYF. CDR3 sequence (DNA): TGTGCCAGCAGCCAAGATCGCCAGCGGGGACACACAGATACGCAGTATTTT.

This clonotype has just a few counts. V gene TRBV7-8 combines with J gene TRBJ1-6, with 8 positions matching TRBD1. The junction had 6 bases not matched to a gene; V was cut back by 5 bases and J by 6 bases. The CDR3 sequence is 15 residues long. Germline V gene lookup returns CDR1 SGHVS and CDR2 FQNEAQ. The CDR3: CASSRSQGVNSPLHF. The CDR3 region has the DNA TGTGCCAGCAGCCGATCACAGGGGGTTAATTCACCCCTCCACTTT.